One sample yielded the 29 T cell receptor beta chains listed below, sequenced in a study of blood T cell repertoires in COVID-19. Only in-frame clones appear in the TCRdb table, and some are missing; sequencing was by immunoSEQ multiplex PCR. The table shows 80,000 to 90,000 clones, with 85% to 90% occurring only once. Material: peripheral blood. The receptors here all came from a man aged 40-50 years with acute or convalescent COVID-19.

The chain couples TRBV13 to TRBJ1-2, with a weak D call TRBD1 (6 bases). Trimming left V 5 bases short and J 2 bases short, with 12 bases between. The CDR3 is 14 residues long. CDR1 and CDR2 from the germline V gene are PRHDT and FYEKMQ (reference sequence). DNA of the CDR3: TGTGCCAGCAGCCAAGGGACACAGAACTATGGCTACACCTTC. It specifies CASSQGTQNYGYTF.

This chain links TRBV7-2 with TRBJ1-3; the D is unclear. This CDR3 comprises 13 residues. V shed 4 bases and J shed 3 bases, with 7 bases lying between them. Germline V lookup: CDR1 SGHTA, CDR2 FQGNSA. The CDR3 loop reads CASSSLSGNTIYF. The CDR3 DNA is TGTGCCAGCAGCTCCCTGAGTGGAAACACCATATATTTT.

The V call is TRBV5-1, the J call TRBJ1-2; D remains unclear. Trimming took 2 bases from V and 0 from J, leaving 5 bases between them. The CDR3 is 13 residues long. The germline V gene encodes CDR1 SGHRS and CDR2 YFSETQ. The CDR3 here is CASSFGSNYGYTF. As DNA, the CDR3 is TGCGCCAGCAGCTTCGGTTCTAACTATGGCTACACCTTC.

The chain carries TRBV6-6 and TRBJ2-2; 9 positions match TRBD2. The CDR3 contains 15 residues. CDR1 is MNHNY, CDR2 SVGAGI, per germline (reference sequence). J lost 5 bases, V lost 2 bases, and 3 bases had no gene match. The CDR3 DNA sequence: TGTGCCAGCAGTTACGCGGGAGGGAGGACCGGGGAGCTGTTTTTT. Amino acid sequence: CASSYAGGRTGELFF.

The chain uses TRBV10-3 and TRBJ1-5, with D unresolved. The CDR3 totals 14 residues. V shed 6 bases and J shed 5 bases, with 14 bases lying between them. Germline V gene lookup returns CDR1 ENHRY and CDR2 SYGVKD. CDR3 protein: CAIRTDLDDQPQHF. Written as DNA, the CDR3 is TGTGCCATCAGAACAGATCTCGACGATCAGCCCCAGCATTTT.

The chain has TRBV5-1 and TRBJ1-6; unclear D gene. The CDR3 sequence is 13 residues long. V dropped 5 bases and J dropped 9 bases, with 12 bases sitting between them. From germline, CDR1 is SGHRS and CDR2 YFSETQ. CDR3 in amino acids: CASREGLGSPLHF. The CDR3, as DNA: TGCGCCAGCAGGGAGGGCTTGGGTTCACCCCTCCACTTT.

The chain joins TRBV10-3 to TRBJ2-1; 7 bases map to TRBD2. The CDR3 runs 13 residues. V shed 10 bases, J shed 5 bases, and the junction held 8 bases outside the gene matches. Germline V gene lookup returns CDR1 ENHRY and CDR2 SYGVKD. CDR3 residues: CATGLEAHNEQFF. The CDR3 DNA sequence: TGTGCCACAGGACTAGAGGCCCACAATGAGCAGTTCTTC.

This clone was detected a few times. The chain carries TRBV4-3 and TRBJ2-7; D gene unclear. In germline, CDR1 is LGHNA, CDR2 YSLEER. Trimming took 1 base from V and 6 from J, leaving 10 bases between them. This CDR3 is 13 amino acids long. For the CDR3, the DNA is TGCGCCAGCAGCCAAGGATTTGCCGGCGAGCAGTACTTC. Amino acid sequence: CASSQGFAGEQYF.

This clone was recorded once. The chain uses TRBV7-6 and TRBJ2-7; the D gene is possibly TRBD1 (5 bases). Germline V CDR1 and CDR2: SGHVS, FNYEAQ. The CDR3 runs to 14 residues. V gave up 1 base and J gave up 2 bases, with 9 bases separating them. CDR3 amino acids: CASSLGQGTYEQYF. CDR3 nucleotide sequence: TGTGCCAGCAGCTTAGGTCAGGGCACCTACGAGCAGTACTTC.

This clone was detected a few times. V is TRBV12-3 or TRBV12-4 and J is TRBJ2-1, with D possibly TRBD2 on 5 matching bases. With 2 bases removed from V and 10 bases from J, the gap between germline ends came to 6 bases. This CDR3 has 11 amino acids. The CDR3 sequence is CASSLREEQFF. In DNA, the CDR3 is TGTGCCAGCAGTTTACGGGAAGAGCAGTTCTTC.

J is TRBJ2-7 and V is TRBV30; perhaps TRBD1 as D (6 bases). CDR1 is GTSNPN, CDR2 SVGIG, per germline (reference sequence). The CDR3 extends over 14 amino acids. Trimming removed 0 bases from V and 1 base from J, with 10 bases in between. The CDR3 is CAWSVTGLSYEQYF. The CDR3 nucleotides read TGTGCCTGGAGTGTAACAGGGCTTTCCTACGAGCAGTACTTC.

The chain couples TRBV19 to TRBJ2-1, with D perhaps TRBD2 (5 bases). The germline CDR1 and CDR2 sequences are LNHDA and SQIVND (reference sequence). V lost 5 bases to trimming and J lost 4 bases, with 18 bases between them. This CDR3 has 16 amino acids. CDR3 nucleotides: TGTGCCAGTAGTGCTCGAGGGCGGCGTTTATACAATGAGCAGTTCTTC. As protein: CASSARGRRLYNEQFF. The variable domain in full, completed from reference TRBV19 and TRBJ2-1, reads DGGITQSPKYLFRKEGQNVTLSCEQNLNHDAMYWYRQDPGQGLRLIYYSQIVNDFQKGDIAEGYSVSREKKESFPLTVTSAQKNPTAFYLCASSARGRRLYNEQFFGPGTRLTVL.

This sequence joins TRBV19 and TRBJ2-1; unclear D gene. Germline V gene sequence: CDR1 LNHDA, CDR2 SQIVND (reference sequence). This CDR3 region has 13 residues. Trimming stripped 3 bases from V and 5 bases from J, with 8 bases between. The CDR3 protein is CASSMRLNNEQFF. The CDR3 nucleotides are TGTGCCAGTAGTATGCGGCTAAACAATGAGCAGTTCTTC. The entire variable domain, with the rest obtained from reference TRBV19 and TRBJ2-1, is as follows: DGGITQSPKYLFRKEGQNVTLSCEQNLNHDAMYWYRQDPGQGLRLIYYSQIVNDFQKGDIAEGYSVSREKKESFPLTVTSAQKNPTAFYLCASSMRLNNEQFFGPGTRLTVL.

V is TRBV6-2 or TRBV6-3 and J is TRBJ2-7, with 9 bases fitting TRBD1. This CDR3 contains 16 residues. Germline lookup yields CDR1 MNHEY and CDR2 SVGEGT. Trimming cost V 4 bases and J 4 bases; bases outside gene matches: 11. The DNA of the CDR3 is TGTGCCAGCAGTTCCCACGTAACAGGGGGCAGTTACGAGCAGTACTTC. Its protein product is CASSSHVTGGSYEQYF.

The chain links TRBV4-1 to TRBJ2-7; D is perhaps TRBD1 (5 bases). There are 15 residues in the CDR3. The germline V gene has CDR1 MGHRA and CDR2 YSYEKL. Trimming cost V 1 base and J 4 bases, with 14 bases left between them. The CDR3 sequence: CASSQGRQTGYEQYF. DNA for the CDR3: TGCGCCAGCAGCCAAGGGAGACAGACTGGTTACGAGCAGTACTTC.

The V call is TRBV7-2, the J call TRBJ1-5, with 8 bases identical to TRBD1. The length of the CDR3 is 14 residues. V lost 5 bases to trimming and J lost 6 bases; unmatched junction nucleotides: 6. The germline CDR1 and CDR2 sequences are SGHTA and FQGNSA. The DNA for the CDR3 is TGTGCCAGCAGCCGCGACAGGGGAGGTCAGCCCCAGCATTTT. Its translation: CASSRDRGGQPQHF.

The V gene is TRBV19, the J gene TRBJ1-5; unclear D gene. This CDR3 spans 17 amino acids. Germline CDR1 LNHDA, CDR2 SQIVND (reference sequence). Deletions cut 1 base from V and 3 bases from J, with 16 bases between. The CDR3 loop reads CASSIGGQTWYNQPQHF. The CDR3 nucleotides read TGTGCCAGTAGTATAGGAGGGCAGACGTGGTACAATCAGCCCCAGCATTTT.

The chain uses TRBV19 and TRBJ2-7; D call uncertain. Germline CDR1 and CDR2: LNHDA and SQIVND (reference sequence). V was pared by 5 bases and J by 0 bases, with 17 bases between. There are 16 residues in the CDR3. The CDR3 sequence is CASSPRGGESSYEQYF. CDR3 DNA: TGTGCCAGTAGTCCACGTGGCGGAGAAAGCTCCTACGAGCAGTACTTC.

J is TRBJ2-7 and V is TRBV3-1 (or the pseudogene TRBV3-2); TRBD2 matches at 13 bases. The CDR3 has 15 residues. Germline CDR1 reads LGHDT; CDR2 reads YNNKEL (reference sequence). Unmatched junction bases numbered 9, after V lost 1 base and J lost 12 bases. The CDR3 DNA reads as TGTGCCAGCAGCCAAGTTCTGGGACTAGCGGGACTGTTGTACTTC. This codes for CASSQVLGLAGLLYF.

The CDR3 reads CASSPPGSYNEQFF. For the CDR3, the DNA is TGTGCCAGCAGCCCCCCGGGCTCCTACAATGAGCAGTTCTTC. This chain connects TRBV11-3 to TRBJ2-1; D uncertain. V was shortened by 5 bases and J by 0 bases, with 8 bases between the two germline ends. Germline CDR1 is SGHNT and CDR2 is YENEEA. The CDR3 loop spans 14 amino acids.

This chain joins TRBV6-5 and TRBJ1-1; D uncertain. The CDR3 covers 13 residues. Germline V CDR1 and CDR2: MNHEY, SVGAGI. V lost 2 bases, J lost 1 base, and 5 bases lay in between. The CDR3 spells CASSYPGNTEAFF. DNA for the CDR3: TGTGCCAGCAGTTACCCCGGGAACACTGAAGCTTTCTTT.

The chain links TRBV7-2 to TRBJ2-3; TRBD2 is a possible D gene (5 bases). The CDR3 runs 15 residues. Trimming left V 1 base short and J 3 bases short, with 11 bases between. Germline loops: CDR1 SGHTA, CDR2 FQGNSA. The chain's CDR3 is CASSLVVGATDTQYF. The DNA for the CDR3 is TGTGCCAGCAGCTTAGTGGTGGGAGCAACAGATACGCAGTATTTT. Supplemented by reference TRBV7-2 and TRBJ2-3, the full variable domain reads GAGVSQSPSNKVTEKGKDVELRCDPISGHTALYWYRQSLGQGLEFLIYFQGNSAPDKSGLPSDRFSAERTGGSVSTLTIQRTQQEDSAVYLCASSLVVGATDTQYFGPGTRLTVL.

The chain links TRBV4-1 to TRBJ1-1, with D unresolved. Between the trimmed V and J ends, which lost 1 base and 4 bases, there was a span of 13 bases. Per germline, CDR1 MGHRA and CDR2 YSYEKL. This CDR3 has 15 amino acids. This CDR3 is CASSQAEGAFTEAFF. The CDR3 nucleotides are TGCGCCAGCAGCCAAGCGGAGGGTGCATTCACTGAAGCTTTCTTT.

The chain couples TRBV19 to TRBJ1-2; D is unresolved. Trimming left V 6 bases short and J 2 bases short, with 13 bases between. The CDR3 length is 14 residues. The germline V gene encodes CDR1 LNHDA and CDR2 SQIVND (reference sequence). As DNA, the CDR3 is TGTGCCAGTAGGTCCCTAGAGAGGAACTATGGCTACACCTTC. The encoded protein is CASRSLERNYGYTF.

This chain connects TRBV19 to TRBJ1-2; TRBD1 matches 9 bases. V was pared by 6 bases and J by 5 bases, with 4 bases of the junction left unmatched. Germline V lookup: CDR1 LNHDA, CDR2 SQIVND (reference sequence). The CDR3 runs to 13 residues. The CDR3 coding sequence is TGTGCCAGTAGCCCCGGGACAGGGTATGGCTACACCTTC. Its translation is CASSPGTGYGYTF.

V is TRBV27 and J is TRBJ2-1, with TRBD2 matching over 9 bases. CDR1 and CDR2 (germline): MNHEY, SMNVEV (reference sequence). V shed 2 bases and J 4 bases; nucleotides not matched to a gene: 15. The CDR3 has 19 residues. CDR3 DNA sequence: TGTGCCAGCAGTTTACGTTCTCAGTTACTAGCGGGCAATTACAATGAGCAGTTCTTC. Amino acid sequence: CASSLRSQLLAGNYNEQFF.

This clone was detected only a few times. The chain links TRBV6-5 to TRBJ2-3, with 7 bases lining up with TRBD1. Losses at the gene ends were 7 bases for V and 9 bases for J; bases not matched to a gene: 4. This CDR3 contains 11 residues. Germline V gives CDR1 MNHEY, CDR2 SVGAGI. The CDR3 is CASKRQGTQYF. The CDR3 DNA follows: TGTGCCAGCAAACGACAGGGAACGCAGTATTTT.

V and J are TRBV19 and TRBJ1-3; possibly TRBD1 for D (5 bases). The V end lost 9 bases, the J end lost 6 bases, and 21 bases lay between the germline ends. Germline loops: CDR1 LNHDA, CDR2 SQIVND (reference sequence). The CDR3 extends over 15 amino acids. CDR3: CASTSTGGAVNTIYF. Written as DNA, the CDR3 is TGTGCCAGCACCTCAACCGGGGGAGCCGTAAACACCATATATTTT.

V gene TRBV5-5 combines with J gene TRBJ1-1, with D maybe TRBD1 (6 bases). V lost 2 bases and J 6 bases, leaving 8 bases between the germline ends. Germline values: CDR1 SGHKS, CDR2 YYEKEE (reference sequence). The CDR3 sequence is 12 residues long. CDR3: CASSLTGPEAFF. CDR3 DNA: TGTGCCAGCAGCTTAACAGGGCCTGAAGCTTTCTTT.